This T cell receptor (beta chain) stems from a study of human T cells and chemical hapten exposure. For the study at large: Mainly, slight library volume differences in the pool made TCR yields vary.

Study-level findings and limits: No change in TCRs above 1 in 1000 frequency was produced by DPC sensitization.

Individual cDNA molecules received unique molecular identifiers in the library. Authors' processing steps: Sample TCR counts, which ranged from roughly 20,000 to 690,600, had a median of 95,638. TCRdb re-analysed the RACE reads in MiXCR, keeping a single row per CDR3 protein. What appears here as the V and J calls and clone size reflects TCRdb's work, not the paper's. The sample carries fewer than 100,000 distinct CDR3 sequences, about 8.6% recorded once. Time point given: healthy volunteer bleed at 6 weeks. Whole blood, unfractionated, served as the material for total RNA extraction. In the case of this clonotype: What it binds is unknown.

J was trimmed by 6 bases and V by 5 bases; bases with no gene match: 8. This CDR3 comprises 14 residues. Germline CDR1 and CDR2: SGHVS and FQNEAQ. The sample comprised whole blood. The source is a female donor in good health. Some clones in this sample may be carry-over from other donors' samples. The genes are TRBV7-8 and TRBJ2-3, with 7 positions matching TRBD2. The CDR3 loop reads CASSPRTRRDTQYF. The CDR3 DNA is TGTGCCAGCAGCCCACGGACTAGGCGGGATACGCAGTATTTT.